A single sample is the source of the 27 T cell receptor beta chains below, sequenced in a study of tumor-infiltrating lymphocytes in primary liver carcinoma (dated 2017 in TCRdb). Total RNA and DNA were co-extracted without cell sorting from around 20-30 mg of bulk tissue using the AllPrep DNA/RNA mini kit. Sequencing relied on an Illumina HiSeq 2500. TCRbeta-specific cDNA was reverse-transcribed from about 520 ng total RNA using a constant-region primer and ProtoScript II reverse transcriptase. Three nested multiplex PCR rounds, following a slightly modified ARM-PCR procedure, were used to build the TCRbeta libraries. Multiplex TRBV1-TRBV30 forward primers and a Cbeta reverse primer were used in the first two PCR rounds, each of which was run for 10 to 11 cycles. The public reads were reanalyzed by TCRdb: fastp trimming at Q25, MiXCR alignment, in-frame beta chains only. Records with the same CDR3 protein are collapsed into one entry carrying the most frequent genes and DNA. For this sample there are over 95,000 distinct CDR3 sequences; more than 60% appear just once. The ten largest clones take up just over 9.5% of the sample.

Sequencing was performed on liver tumor tissue from sampling region 5. The cell subset or site label, as the study defines it: tumor region T5, tumor centre. The receptors come from an older woman with primary liver carcinoma and hepatitis B virus infection.

With respect to this clonotype: An end of the junction does not agree with germline; a read error may underlie this. The rearrangement links TRBV11-2 to TRBJ2-1; 11 bases map to TRBD2. The CDR3 has 17 residues. CDR1 is SGHAT, CDR2 FQNNGV, per germline. The DNA for the CDR3 is TGTGCCAGCAGCAGGAGATTAGCGGGAGGGCCGGGGGATGAGCAGTCATTC. Protein sequence: CASSRRLAGGPGDEQSF.

The sample holds many counts of this clonotype. V usage is TRBV5-4 and J usage is TRBJ2-7; TRBD2 agrees at 14 bases. With V trimmed by 3 bases and J by 3 bases, 2 bases remained unmatched. CDR1 is SGHNT and CDR2 is YYREEE in the germline V gene (reference sequence). This CDR3 is built from 15 residues. CDR3 protein: CASSSGTSGSYEQYF. The CDR3 DNA reads as TGTGCCAGCAGCTCCGGGACTAGCGGGAGCTACGAGCAGTACTTC. The full variable domain, with the rest looked up from reference TRBV5-4 and TRBJ2-7, is ETGVTQSPTHLIKTRGQQVTLRCSSQSGHNTVSWYQQALGQGPQFIFQYYREEENGRGNFPPRFSGLQFPNYSSELNVNALELDDSALYLCASSSGTSGSYEQYFGPGTRLTVT.

To note about this clonotype: The conserved phenylalanine or tryptophan normally closing the CDR3 is absent here, so this likely arose from a read error. The chain is built from TRBV30 and TRBJ2-2; possibly TRBD2 for D (5 bases). V lost 4 bases to trimming and J lost 6 bases, with 15 bases between them. Germline CDR1 and CDR2: GTSNPN and SVGIG (reference sequence). This CDR3 has 14 residues. The CDR3 DNA sequence: TGTGCCTGGAATGTAGGACTCACCTCCGGGGAGCTGTTTTTG. Protein sequence: CAWNVGLTSGELFL.

Details on this clonotype: At one end, the junction sequence differs from germline, possibly due to a read error. The rearrangement joins TRBV11-3 to TRBJ1-1; D is unclear. The germline CDR1 and CDR2 sequences are SGHNT and YENEEA. The CDR3 consists of 15 residues. Here the CDR3 DNA reads TGTGCTAGCAGCCCAACAGTAGGCATGAACACTGAAGCCTTCTTT. Its protein is CASSPTVGMNTEAFF.

V and J are TRBV18 and TRBJ2-2; D may be TRBD1 (5 bases). V was pared by 6 bases and J by 2 bases, with 10 bases between. The CDR3 has 14 residues. CDR1 KGHSH and CDR2 LQKENI come from the germline V gene. The DNA for the CDR3 is TGTGCCAGCTCGGCAGGGTCCAACACCGGGGAGCTGTTTTTT. Its protein product is CASSAGSNTGELFF.

This clonotype was recorded at least ten times. The rearrangement uses TRBV29-1 and TRBJ1-5; D possibly corresponds to TRBD1 (6 bases). The CDR3 runs to 14 residues. The V end was cut by 7 bases, the J end by 1 base, with 14 bases between. Germline-derived CDR1 and CDR2 are SQVTM and ANQGSEA. DNA of the CDR3: TGCAGCGCCTCAGAGACAGGCAGCAATCAGCCCCAGCATTTT. Protein product: CSASETGSNQPQHF.

There are a few counts of this clonotype. This sequence joins TRBV5-1 and TRBJ1-3, with TRBD1 identical over 8 bases. The J segment lost 4 bases and the V segment lost 4 bases, leaving 1 base of the junction unmatched. Per germline, CDR1 SGHRS and CDR2 YFSETQ. CDR3 length: 13 amino acids. CDR3 sequence reads: CASSQGAGNTIYF. The CDR3 DNA is TGCGCCAGCAGCCAGGGGGCCGGAAACACCATATATTTT.

For this clonotype: Sequence at one end of the junction differs from germline and may be a read error. The V gene is TRBV11-2, the J gene TRBJ2-3; 8 bases map to TRBD2. The CDR3 consists of 15 residues. Germline CDR1 and CDR2: SGHAT and FQNNGV. CDR3 sequence: CASRLEAGGTDAQYF. The CDR3 DNA reads TGTGCCAGCCGACTAGAGGCGGGAGGCACAGATGCGCAGTACTTT.

With regard to this clonotype: Germline and junction disagree at one end, which may indicate a read error. The chain employs TRBV6-6 and TRBJ2-7; TRBD2 matches 8 bases. The germline V gene has CDR1 MNHNY and CDR2 SVGAGI (reference sequence). The CDR3 has 15 residues. Here the CDR3 reads CVSSYSSGWNYKQYF. For the CDR3, the DNA is TGTGTCAGCAGTTACTCTAGCGGGTGGAACTACAAGCAGTACTTC.

DNA of the CDR3: TGTGCCAGCAGGGGACAGGGGGAGTGCAATGAGCAGTACTTC. Translated: CASRGQGECNEQYF. This chain links TRBV6-1 with TRBJ2-1; 11 bases are a match to TRBD1. The closer fit of TRBJ2-7 to the DNA end suggests the J call may be wrong. Germline values: CDR1 MNHNS, CDR2 SASEGT. The CDR3 runs 14 residues.

In the case of this clonotype: Its ends do not fully match the called genes, so a read error is possible. This rearrangement joins TRBV6-6 to TRBJ2-5; D gene uncertain. This CDR3 comprises 12 residues. Germline CDR1 and CDR2: MNHNY and SVGAGI (reference sequence). CDR3 region: CTSSYSRETQYF. The DNA for the CDR3 is TGTACCAGCAGTTACTCCAGGGAGACCCAGTACTTC.

This clonotype was seen a few times. The J gene is TRBJ2-1, the V gene TRBV18; 9 bases map to TRBD2. Unmatched junction bases numbered 1, after V lost 1 base and J lost 6 bases. CDR1 is KGHSH, CDR2 LQKENI, per germline. The CDR3 totals 14 residues. The CDR3 DNA follows: TGTGCCAGCTCACCACTGACTAGCGGCAATGAGCAGTTCTTC. This sequence encodes CASSPLTSGNEQFF.

Only one count was recorded for this clonotype. One base away lies a much larger clone, so this may be a sequencing read error. CDR3 nucleotides: TGTGCCAGCAGAAAGAGAGCCACAGATACGCAGTATTTT. This translates into CASRKRATDTQYF. The chain links TRBV28 to TRBJ2-3; D gene uncertain. CDR1 and CDR2 from the germline V gene are MDHEN and SYDVKM. Trimming removed 6 bases from V and 2 bases from J, with 9 bases in between. This CDR3 region has 13 residues.

Points on this clonotype: The conserved final phenylalanine or tryptophan is absent from the CDR3, which likely points to a read error. This chain connects TRBV29-1 to TRBJ2-7; D possibly corresponds to TRBD2 (5 bases). With 6 bases removed from V and 0 bases from J, the gap between germline ends came to 15 bases. The CDR3 extends over 14 amino acids. Germline CDR1 SQVTM, CDR2 ANQGSEA. The CDR3 DNA is TGCAGCGTGAGTTGGACTGGGAGCTCCTACGAGCAGTACTTG. Amino acid sequence: CSVSWTGSSYEQYL.

This clonotype showed up just a few times. This may stem from a read error, because a much larger clone lies one nucleotide away. V and J are TRBV10-2 and TRBJ2-1; no firm D call. Germline lookup yields CDR1 WSHSY and CDR2 SAAADI. This CDR3 contains 14 residues. CDR3 region: CARRKRRGDDEQFF. CDR3 nucleotide sequence: TGCGCCCGCAGAAAACGACGTGGAGACGATGAGCAGTTCTTC.

This clonotype was recorded at least ten times. This chain connects TRBV5-1 to TRBJ1-3, with 9 bases fitting TRBD1. The trim removed 1 base at V and 0 bases at J, leaving 14 bases unmatched. The CDR3 totals 20 residues. Germline V gives CDR1 SGHRS, CDR2 YFSETQ. The CDR3 nucleotides read TGCGCCAGCAGCTTGTCCCCATCGGACAGGGGCTTAAGCTCTGGAAACACCATATATTTT. Amino acids: CASSLSPSDRGLSSGNTIYF.

At least ten counts were recorded for this clonotype. The J gene is TRBJ2-2, the V gene TRBV28; 7 bases are shared with TRBD1. Losses at the gene ends were 6 bases for V and 4 bases for J; bases not matched to a gene: 8. Germline loops: CDR1 MDHEN, CDR2 SYDVKM. The CDR3 sequence is 15 residues long. The CDR3 protein is CASSGQETFTGELFF. The CDR3, as DNA: TGTGCCAGCAGCGGACAGGAAACCTTCACCGGGGAGCTGTTTTTT.

With regard to this clonotype: A junction end diverges from the germline sequence, so it may reflect a read error. V is TRBV11-2 and J is TRBJ1-4; 8 bases are a match to TRBD1. CDR1 is SGHAT, CDR2 FQNNGV, per germline. The CDR3 spans 15 residues. The CDR3 here is CVSGWGDRRTEKLFF. CDR3 coding DNA: TGTGTCAGCGGCTGGGGGGACAGGAGGACGGAAAAACTGTTTTTT.

This clonotype was observed a handful of times. The chain uses TRBV19 and TRBJ1-2; D is undetermined. The V gene's germline CDR1 is LNHDA and CDR2 SQIVND (reference sequence). CDR3 length: 14 residues. V lost 5 bases to trimming and J lost 8 bases, with 18 bases between them. CDR3 sequence reads: CASSPRTASRGYTF. For the CDR3, the DNA is TGTGCCAGTAGTCCCCGGACGGCATCCAGAGGCTACACCTTC.

This chain connects TRBV25-1 to TRBJ2-1, with D possibly TRBD2 on 6 matching bases. Germline CDR1 MGHDK, CDR2 SYGVNS. The CDR3 spans 16 residues. V gave up 1 base and J gave up 2 bases, with 12 bases separating them. CDR3 amino acids: CASSEFSGGTYNEQFF. The CDR3 nucleotides read TGTGCCAGCAGTGAATTTAGCGGAGGGACCTACAATGAGCAGTTCTTC. Combining the CDR3 with reference TRBV25-1 and TRBJ2-1 gives the whole variable domain EADIYQTPRYLVIGTGKKITLECSQTMGHDKMYWYQQDPGMELHLIHYSYGVNSTEKGDLSSESTVSRIRTEHFPLTLESARPSHTSQYLCASSEFSGGTYNEQFFGPGTRLTVL.

Points on this clonotype: It may be a read error: a sequence one base away is much more abundant. The chain has TRBV28 and TRBJ1-1; TRBD1 aligns across 8 bases. The CDR3 length is 16 residues. Germline CDR1 MDHEN, CDR2 SYDVKM. The CDR3 is CASGLPRTGLNTEAFF. CDR3 DNA sequence: TGTGCCAGCGGTTTACCTCGGACAGGGTTGAACACTGAAGCTTTCTTT. The full variable domain, its missing parts supplied by reference TRBV28 and TRBJ1-1, is DVKVTQSSRYLVKRTGEKVFLECVQDMDHENMFWYRQDPGLGLRLIYFSYDVKMKEKGDIPEGYSVSREKKERFSLILESASTNQTSMYLCASGLPRTGLNTEAFFGQGTRLTVV.

This clonotype appeared a single time. CDR3 residues: CASSQVSGGLSNSHHHF. CDR3 nucleotide sequence: TGCGCCAGCAGCCAAGTTAGTGGCGGGCTTTCCAATTCACACCACCACTTT. The chain has TRBV4-1 and TRBJ1-6; no clear D. Looked up from germline, CDR1 is MGHRA and CDR2 is YSYEKL. The CDR3 sequence is 17 residues long. V gave up 1 base and J gave up 18 bases, with 28 bases separating them.

About this clonotype itself: Compared with germline, one end of the junction differs, possibly owing to a read error. This rearrangement joins TRBV7-2 to TRBJ2-2; D not certain. CDR1 and CDR2 from the germline V gene are SGHTA and FQGNSA. The length of the CDR3 is 13 residues. CDR3 protein: CSSNLEVHGELFF. The DNA for the CDR3 is TGTTCCAGCAACTTAGAAGTTCACGGGGAGCTGTTTTTT. Looking up the rest from reference TRBV7-2 and TRBJ2-2 gives the full variable domain: GAGVSQSPSNKVTEKGKDVELRCDPISGHTALYWYRQSLGQGLEFLIYFQGNSAPDKSGLPSDRFSAERTGGSVSTLTIQRTQQEDSAVYLCSSNLEVHGELFFGEGSRLTVL.

The count of this clonotype is one. At one of its ends the junction is not consistent with the germline gene, which may arise from a read error. V and J are TRBV6-1 and TRBJ2-2; D perhaps matches TRBD2 (5 bases). Germline loops: CDR1 MNHNS, CDR2 SASEGT. This CDR3 has 12 residues. The CDR3 DNA reads as TGTGCCAGCACCCTCGGGTACGGGGAGCTGCTTTTT. This gives the protein CASTLGYGELLF.

Concerning this clonotype itself: With a much larger clone just one base away, this may be a read error. This sequence joins TRBV5-1 and TRBJ2-5; a possible D gene is TRBD2 (7 bases). V was shortened by 2 bases and J by 5 bases, with 22 bases between the two germline ends. The CDR3 length is 17 residues. Germline V CDR1 and CDR2: SGHRS, YFSETQ. CDR3 nucleotides: TGCGCCAGCAGCTTTGGGCTAGGGGGAGGGATCTCGGAGACCCAGTACTTC. Protein: CASSFGLGGGISETQYF.

A word on this clonotype: A junction boundary mismatches the germline segment, possibly from a read error. The chain couples TRBV29-1 to TRBJ2-3, with 7 bases aligning to TRBD1. CDR3 length: 15 residues. The germline V gene encodes CDR1 SQVTM and CDR2 ANQGSEA. CDR3: CCVEDRRTGTDTQYF. In nucleotides, the CDR3 is TGCTGCGTTGAAGATCGACGGACAGGTACAGATACGCAGTATTTT.

Comment on this clonotype: A read error may account for a junction end that differs from germline. The chain recombines TRBV12-3 or TRBV12-4 with TRBJ2-3, with TRBD2 matching 9 bases. This CDR3 comprises 16 residues. The chain's CDR3 is CANTPRLREGTDTQYF. CDR3 in DNA: TGTGCCAACACCCCTCGACTGCGGGAGGGGACCGATACTCAGTATTTT.